This T cell receptor beta chain was observed in a study of blood T cell repertoires in COVID-19. TCRdb keeps only in-frame clones here, not all; method: immunoSEQ multiplex PCR. The sample consists of some 100,000 clones, 70% to 90% of them appearing once. Comment on this clone: Other DNA sequences in this sample translate to the same CDR3.

The ends lost 5 bases at V and 3 bases at J; junction bases unmatched: 2. This CDR3 has 13 amino acids. The chain recombines TRBV12-3 or TRBV12-4 with TRBJ1-2; TRBD1 matches at 8 bases. The sample comprised peripheral blood. The TCR sequence derives from a woman older than 75 with active COVID-19. As DNA, the CDR3 is TGTGCCAGCAGTCCGGACAGGGACTATGGCTACACCTTC. This gives the protein CASSPDRDYGYTF.